Following are 19 T cell receptor beta chains from one sample sequenced in a study of shared clonotypes between healthy human individuals. TCRdb keeps only in-frame clones here, not all; method: immunoSEQ multiplex PCR. The sample consists of some 240,000 clones, over 60% of them appearing once. Sequencing input: memory CD4+ T cells sorted from blood. Subset given: CD45RA-negative fraction. These receptors were taken from a man aged 25-45 years in good health.

The CDR3, as DNA: TGTGCCAGCAGTACACCGGGGGAGACCCAGTACTTC. This codes for CASSTPGETQYF. The gene calls are TRBV27 and TRBJ2-5; the D gene is possibly TRBD2 (5 bases). The CDR3 runs to 12 residues. Germline CDR1 and CDR2: MNHEY and SMNVEV (reference sequence). The germline V and J ends were trimmed by 5 bases and 5 bases, with 9 bases remaining between them.

The chain links TRBV28 to TRBJ2-7; the D gene is possibly TRBD1 (6 bases). V shed 7 bases and J shed 5 bases, with 18 bases lying between them. Per germline, CDR1 MDHEN and CDR2 SYDVKM. This CDR3 comprises 14 residues. CDR3 in DNA: TGTGCCAGCACCGTACAGGGCGGTCCACACGAGCAGTACTTC. Translating it yields CASTVQGGPHEQYF.

The genes are TRBV29-1 and TRBJ2-1, with D possibly matching TRBD1 (5 bases). This CDR3 region has 12 residues. CDR1 is SQVTM and CDR2 is ANQGSEA in the germline V gene. Trimming took 7 bases from V and 4 from J, leaving 11 bases between them. CDR3 region: CSAGNGYNEQFF. CDR3 DNA sequence: TGCAGCGCAGGGAACGGGTACAATGAGCAGTTCTTC.

The chain carries TRBV5-4 and TRBJ1-2, with 7 nucleotides matching TRBD1. The CDR3 is made up of 13 amino acids. Germline trimming cut 2 bases from V and 4 bases from J; bases unmatched to any gene: 2. Germline assignment: CDR1 SGHNT and CDR2 YYREEE (reference sequence). CDR3 region: CASSLNRGYGYTF. In DNA, the CDR3 is TGTGCCAGCAGCTTAAACAGGGGCTATGGCTACACCTTC.

The V gene is TRBV2, the J gene TRBJ2-6; no clear D gene. The germline CDR1 and CDR2 sequences are SNHLY and FYNNEI. The CDR3 extends over 15 amino acids. The germline V and J ends were trimmed by 7 bases and 0 bases, with 10 bases remaining between them. The CDR3 protein is CASMYRNSGANVLTF. The CDR3 bases are TGTGCCAGCATGTACAGAAACTCTGGGGCCAACGTCCTGACTTTC.

In its sample, this clone was seen once. The CDR3 DNA is TGTGCCAGCAGTGGGGCCCTAGCGGGAGTTTACGAGCAGTACTTC. Translating gives CASSGALAGVYEQYF. This chain connects TRBV6-1 to TRBJ2-7, with 10 positions matching TRBD2. The CDR3 consists of 15 residues. The V and J ends lost 4 bases and 4 bases, in that order; junction bases with no gene match: 7. CDR1 and CDR2 from the germline V gene are MNHNS and SASEGT.

This chain links TRBV5-1 with TRBJ2-6, with D maybe TRBD2 (5 bases). The CDR3 covers 15 residues. V lost 8 bases and J lost 1, with 13 bases in between. Germline V CDR1 and CDR2: SGHRS, YFSETQ. The CDR3 DNA follows: TGCGCCAGTCAAACGGGGAATTCTGGGGCCAACGTCCTGACTTTC. The encoded protein is CASQTGNSGANVLTF.

This clone occurred a few times. This CDR3 reads CASSQDRGDQPQHF. CDR3 DNA: TGCGCCAGCAGCCAAGACAGGGGAGATCAGCCCCAGCATTTT. The genes are TRBV4-1 and TRBJ1-5, with a possible D match to TRBD1 (6 bases). The CDR3 runs to 14 residues. Deletions cut 0 bases from V and 5 bases from J, with 8 bases between. Germline V lookup: CDR1 MGHRA, CDR2 YSYEKL.

This clone was seen once. The chain couples TRBV10-3 to TRBJ2-2; possibly TRBD1 for D (6 bases). The V and J ends lost 4 bases and 1 base respectively, with 7 bases between them. The CDR3 loop spans 14 amino acids. Per the germline V gene, CDR1 is ENHRY and CDR2 is SYGVKD. CDR3 sequence reads: CAISGGQNTGELFF. CDR3 DNA: TGTGCCATCAGTGGGGGACAGAACACCGGGGAGCTGTTTTTT.

This rearrangement joins TRBV25-1 to TRBJ2-3, with D possibly TRBD1 on 5 matching bases. The CDR3 extends over 15 amino acids. The V gene lost 1 base and the J gene lost 2 bases, with 10 bases spanning the gap. Germline CDR1 MGHDK, CDR2 SYGVNS. CDR3 in DNA: TGTGCCAGCAGTGAATTCGACAGAAACACAGATACGCAGTATTTT. Amino acid sequence: CASSEFDRNTDTQYF.

The rearrangement links TRBV5-1 to TRBJ2-2; the match to TRBD2 covers 8 bases. Germline CDR1 and CDR2: SGHRS and YFSETQ. With 4 bases clipped from V and 6 bases from J, the junction kept 8 bases outside the gene matches. The CDR3 loop spans 15 amino acids. The CDR3 DNA is TGCGCCAGCAGCCCCGGGACTAGAGTAGCCGGGGAGCTGTTTTTT. Protein: CASSPGTRVAGELFF.

This clone was observed a handful of times. The gene calls are TRBV2 and TRBJ2-7; tentatively, D is TRBD1 or TRBD2 (5 bases each). The CDR3 extends over 13 amino acids. Looked up from germline, CDR1 is SNHLY and CDR2 is FYNNEI. Trimming stripped 5 bases from V and 3 bases from J, with 11 bases between. CDR3 in DNA: TGTGCCAGCAGTCAGAGGGGCCTCTACGAGCAGTACTTC. It translates to CASSQRGLYEQYF.

In the case of this clone: This sample includes further DNA sequences coding for the same CDR3. The chain couples TRBV18 to TRBJ1-1; TRBD1 matches 8 bases. V shed 4 bases and J 1 base; nucleotides not matched to a gene: 2. This CDR3 contains 14 residues. Germline V gene lookup returns CDR1 KGHSH and CDR2 LQKENI. CDR3 sequence (DNA): TGTGCCAGCTCACAAGGACAGGGGAACACTGAAGCTTTCTTT. Amino acids: CASSQGQGNTEAFF.

In its sample, this clone was seen a few times. The DNA for the CDR3 is TGTGCCAGCAGGAGGGGACTGAATACGAACACCGGGGAGCTGTTTTTT. The encoded protein is CASRRGLNTNTGELFF. The chain carries TRBV5-4 and TRBJ2-2; TRBD2 might be the D (6 bases). Germline-derived CDR1 and CDR2 are SGHNT and YYREEE (reference sequence). Trimming removed 5 bases from V and 0 bases from J, with 14 bases in between. CDR3 length: 16 amino acids.

The CDR3 region has the DNA TGTGCCAGCAGGGGACTAGCGGGTTACGAGCAGTACTTC. Translated: CASRGLAGYEQYF. The J gene is TRBJ2-7, the V gene TRBV2, with 12 bases matching TRBD2. The CDR3 is 13 amino acids. V lost 6 bases, J lost 4 bases, and 1 base stayed unmatched. Germline V CDR1 and CDR2: SNHLY, FYNNEI.

CDR3: CASRARGAGADTQYF. In nucleotides, the CDR3 is TGTGCCAGCAGGGCGCGCGGAGCGGGGGCAGATACGCAGTATTTT. The rearrangement uses TRBV2 and TRBJ2-3; 8 nucleotides agree with TRBD2. V trimming: 6 bases; J trimming: 4 bases; junction bases outside the gene matches: 9. The germline CDR1 and CDR2 sequences are SNHLY and FYNNEI. This CDR3 is 15 amino acids long.

This sequence joins TRBV27 and TRBJ2-1; D remains ambiguous. CDR3 size: 13 residues. Germline loops: CDR1 MNHEY, CDR2 SMNVEV (reference sequence). Trimming removed 4 bases at V and 7 bases at J, with 11 bases between. The CDR3 DNA reads as TGTGCCAGCAGTTCCTGGGTAAAAAATGAGCAGTTCTTC. Protein sequence: CASSSWVKNEQFF.

The rearrangement uses TRBV18 and TRBJ1-5; weak D call: TRBD1 (6 bases). The CDR3 sequence is 15 residues long. V lost 2 bases and J 7 bases, leaving 15 bases between the germline ends. The germline gives CDR1 KGHSH, CDR2 LQKENI. The DNA for the CDR3 is TGTGCCAGCTCACCAAAGGTGGGGGCTGGGCAGCCCCAGCATTTT. Amino acid sequence: CASSPKVGAGQPQHF.

This sequence joins TRBV28 and TRBJ1-3; TRBD1 aligns across 9 bases. The J segment lost 3 bases and the V segment lost 7 bases, leaving 1 base of the junction unmatched. CDR3 length: 13 amino acids. Per the germline V gene, CDR1 is MDHEN and CDR2 is SYDVKM. DNA of the CDR3: TGTGCCAGCAAGGACAGGGGTGGAAACACCATATATTTT. Translation: CASKDRGGNTIYF.